Following are 29 T cell receptor beta chains from one sample sequenced in a study of blood T cell repertoires in COVID-19. The table came from immunoSEQ multiplex PCR; TCRdb's copy has only in-frame clones and leaves some out. The data show tens of thousands of clones, approximately 87% seen once. Sequenced sample: peripheral blood. These receptors came from a human donor in a cohort sampled during active COVID-19.

The gene calls are TRBV2 and TRBJ2-3, with D unresolved. The V gene's germline CDR1 is SNHLY and CDR2 FYNNEI. CDR3 length equals 14 residues. The V end lost 5 bases, the J end lost 3 bases, and 12 bases lay between the germline ends. CDR3 in DNA: TGTGCCAGCAGTAAACTAAGCCCAACAGATACGCAGTATTTT. It encodes CASSKLSPTDTQYF.

The V gene is TRBV5-1, the J gene TRBJ1-1; no definite D call. The CDR3 consists of 15 residues. V was cut by 3 bases and J by 6 bases, with 18 bases left in between. The V gene's germline CDR1 is SGHRS and CDR2 YFSETQ. The CDR3 DNA is TGCGCCAGCAGCTCAATCGTCGATCTGAGGTCTGAAGCTTTCTTT. Amino acid sequence: CASSSIVDLRSEAFF.

The chain links TRBV20-1 to TRBJ1-2, with TRBD1 matching over 9 bases. Germline V gene lookup returns CDR1 DFQATT and CDR2 SNEGSKA (reference sequence). This CDR3 contains 16 residues. Trimming removed 3 bases from V and 6 bases from J; junction bases left unmatched: 14. Here the CDR3 reads CSASTPGQGSNHGYTF. CDR3 coding DNA: TGCAGTGCTAGTACCCCGGGACAGGGCTCCAACCATGGCTACACCTTC.

The V gene is TRBV9, the J gene TRBJ2-1; 14 positions agree with TRBD2. The CDR3 is 17 amino acids. Germline CDR1 and CDR2: SGDLS and YYNGEE. The ends lost 4 bases at V and 4 bases at J; junction bases unmatched: 7. CDR3 residues: CASSPGTSGSGYNEQFF. In nucleotides, the CDR3 is TGTGCCAGCAGCCCAGGGACTAGCGGGAGTGGGTACAATGAGCAGTTCTTC.

The gene calls are TRBV19 and TRBJ2-5, with 8 bases that match TRBD1. Germline CDR1 and CDR2: LNHDA and SQIVND (reference sequence). This CDR3 spans 14 amino acids. V trimming: 6 bases; J trimming: 0 bases; junction bases outside the gene matches: 3. CDR3 in amino acids: CASRKTGDQETQYF. CDR3 DNA sequence: TGTGCCAGTAGAAAGACAGGGGACCAAGAGACCCAGTACTTC.

The V gene is TRBV5-4, the J gene TRBJ2-3; possibly TRBD2 for D (6 bases). The V gene's germline CDR1 is SGHNT and CDR2 YYREEE (reference sequence). V lost 4 bases to trimming and J lost 1 base, with 16 bases between them. The CDR3 extends over 16 amino acids. Here the CDR3 reads CASSRSRGEGTDTQYF. The DNA of the CDR3 is TGTGCCAGCAGCAGGAGTAGAGGGGAGGGCACAGATACGCAGTATTTT.

This rearrangement joins TRBV11-2 to TRBJ2-2, with 12 bases lining up with TRBD2. After removal of 3 bases from V and 6 bases from J, the junction contained 2 bases not matched to a gene. The CDR3 is made up of 15 amino acids. Germline loops: CDR1 SGHAT, CDR2 FQNNGV. CDR3 in DNA: TGTGCCAGCAGCTTGCTAGCGGGGGGGCCCGGGGAGCTGTTTTTT. The encoded protein is CASSLLAGGPGELFF. Together with reference TRBV11-2 and TRBJ2-2, the CDR3 gives the full variable domain: EAGVAQSPRYKIIEKRQSVAFWCNPISGHATLYWYQQILGQGPKLLIQFQNNGVVDDSQLPKDRFSAERLKGVDSTLKIQPAKLEDSAVYLCASSLLAGGPGELFFGEGSRLTVL.

The rearrangement links TRBV27 to TRBJ2-5; weak D call: TRBD1 (5 bases). V was pared by 5 bases and J by 5 bases, with 18 bases between. This CDR3 has 15 residues. CDR1 MNHEY and CDR2 SMNVEV come from the germline V gene (reference sequence). The CDR3 loop reads CASSKGPPVGETQYF. The CDR3 DNA reads TGTGCCAGCAGTAAGGGGCCGCCAGTGGGGGAGACCCAGTACTTC.

The V call is TRBV19, the J call TRBJ1-2, with a weak D call TRBD1 (5 bases). The V gene lost 9 bases and the J gene lost 2 bases, with 16 bases spanning the gap. This CDR3 has 14 amino acids. The germline V gene has CDR1 LNHDA and CDR2 SQIVND (reference sequence). CDR3 sequence reads: CASRKTQGNYGYTF. CDR3 DNA: TGTGCCAGCCGAAAAACTCAGGGAAACTATGGCTACACCTTC.

The chain links TRBV23-1 to TRBJ2-2, with 7 bases identical to TRBD2. TRBV23-1 is labeled an ORF, and its function is uncertain. This CDR3 contains 17 residues. V lost 0 bases, J lost 0 bases, and 4 bases stayed unmatched. As DNA, the CDR3 is TGCGCCAGCAGTCAATCTTATGGGGGGGCGAACACCGGGGAGCTGTTTTTT. Its protein is CASSQSYGGANTGELFF.

DNA of the CDR3: TGTGCCAGCAGTGAAGTGAGACATCTGACCTCCTACGAGCAGTACTTC. Translating it yields CASSEVRHLTSYEQYF. V gene TRBV2 combines with J gene TRBJ2-7; no firm D call. V lost 1 base and J 0 bases, leaving 13 bases between the germline ends. Germline V gene data show CDR1 as SNHLY and CDR2 as FYNNEI. This CDR3 has 16 residues.

This chain joins TRBV7-3 and TRBJ1-1; D not certain. Looked up from germline, CDR1 is SGHTA and CDR2 is FQGTGA. V was clipped by 2 bases and J by 5 bases, with 12 bases between them. The CDR3 consists of 14 residues. CDR3 in DNA: TGTGCCAGCAGCTTAGGGCCCGGAGGAACTGAAGCTTTCTTT. Translating gives CASSLGPGGTEAFF.

This chain uses TRBV2 with TRBJ1-1, with a tentative D call TRBD1 (6 bases). Trimming cost V 3 bases and J 1 base, with 9 bases left between them. CDR1 SNHLY and CDR2 FYNNEI come from the germline V gene. CDR3 size: 14 residues. The CDR3 DNA sequence: TGTGCCAGCAGTGAGGGACACCAGAACACTGAAGCTTTCTTT. It yields the protein CASSEGHQNTEAFF.

In DNA form, the CDR3 reads TGTGCCTGGAACCCCAGGGGGCTCCGTGACACTGAAGCTTTCTTT. This encodes CAWNPRGLRDTEAFF. The chain is built from TRBV30 and TRBJ1-1, with 8 bases identical to TRBD1. J lost 3 bases, V lost 4 bases, and 10 bases had no gene match. The CDR3 spans 15 residues. Looked up from germline, CDR1 is GTSNPN and CDR2 is SVGIG (reference sequence).

This sequence joins TRBV10-3 and TRBJ1-3, with D possibly being TRBD1 (5 bases). The CDR3 is made up of 14 amino acids. CDR1 is ENHRY and CDR2 is SYGVKD in the germline V gene. V was trimmed by 3 bases and J by 2 bases, leaving 8 bases between them. The CDR3 sequence is CAISEGGAGNTIYF. The CDR3 region has the DNA TGTGCCATCAGTGAAGGAGGGGCTGGAAACACCATATATTTT.

The chain recombines TRBV2 with TRBJ1-1; the match to TRBD1 covers 7 bases. The J segment lost 5 bases and the V segment lost 5 bases, leaving 5 bases of the junction unmatched. CDR3 length: 13 residues. Germline V CDR1 and CDR2: SNHLY, FYNNEI. CDR3 loop: CASSTGVSTEAFF. As DNA, the CDR3 is TGTGCCAGCAGTACAGGGGTGTCGACTGAAGCTTTCTTT.

This chain uses TRBV19 with TRBJ2-6; TRBD1 agrees at 8 bases. Germline V gene lookup returns CDR1 LNHDA and CDR2 SQIVND (reference sequence). The J segment lost 1 base and the V segment lost 1 base, leaving 3 bases of the junction unmatched. The CDR3 spans 17 residues. The CDR3 protein is CASSIVRGLSGANVLTF. The CDR3 region has the DNA TGTGCCAGTAGTATAGTCAGGGGGCTGTCTGGGGCCAACGTCCTGACTTTC.

The V call is TRBV2, the J call TRBJ2-2; D gene unclear. The germline CDR1 and CDR2 sequences are SNHLY and FYNNEI. CDR3 length equals 12 residues. Trimming removed 6 bases from V and 4 bases from J, with 6 bases in between. The CDR3 reads CASSLITGELFF. The CDR3 nucleotides read TGTGCCAGCAGCCTTATCACCGGGGAGCTGTTTTTT.

This clone occurred once. This chain uses TRBV24-1 with TRBJ1-3, with TRBD1 as a possible D gene (5 bases). Per the germline V gene, CDR1 is KGHDR and CDR2 is SFDVKD. V shed 10 bases and J shed 2 bases, with 5 bases lying between them. The CDR3 loop spans 11 amino acids. The CDR3 spells CATGAGNTIYF. The CDR3 nucleotides are TGTGCCACAGGGGCTGGAAACACCATATATTTT.

This chain connects TRBV25-1 to TRBJ1-4, with 10 bases matching TRBD1. V lost 2 bases and J lost 6; bases outside the gene matches: 3. Germline CDR1 is MGHDK and CDR2 is SYGVNS. The CDR3 is 15 amino acids. CDR3 coding DNA: TGTGCCAGCAGTGAAATCGACAGGGGGCATGAAAAACTGTTTTTT. It codes for CASSEIDRGHEKLFF.

The chain is built from TRBV3-1 (or the pseudogene TRBV3-2) and TRBJ2-3; weak D call: TRBD1 (6 bases). CDR1 is LGHDT and CDR2 is YNNKEL in the germline V gene (reference sequence). The CDR3 sequence is 15 residues long. Trimming took off 2 bases at V and 2 bases at J, with 11 bases between the two ends. CDR3 protein: CASSQTRGSTDTQYF. CDR3 bases: TGTGCCAGCAGCCAAACTAGGGGGTCCACAGATACGCAGTATTTT.

A few counts support this clone. V is TRBV4-2 and J is TRBJ2-7; 8 bases fit TRBD1. This CDR3 spans 16 amino acids. Trimming removed 0 bases from V and 3 bases from J; junction bases left unmatched: 7. Germline CDR1 LGHNA, CDR2 YNFKEQ. This chain's CDR3 is CASSQDGRQGLYEQYF. DNA of the CDR3: TGTGCCAGCAGCCAAGATGGGAGACAGGGGCTCTACGAGCAGTACTTC.

This clone was counted once. The chain couples TRBV30 to TRBJ1-2, with TRBD1 identical over 9 bases. V lost 4 bases and J lost 8; bases outside the gene matches: 8. Looked up from germline, CDR1 is GTSNPN and CDR2 is SVGIG (reference sequence). The CDR3 runs 13 residues. The CDR3 is CAWKVGDRVGYTF. CDR3 nucleotide sequence: TGTGCCTGGAAGGTGGGGGACAGGGTGGGCTACACCTTC.

The rearrangement joins TRBV7-2 to TRBJ2-1, with 10 bases fitting TRBD2. The CDR3 totals 15 residues. CDR1 SGHTA and CDR2 FQGNSA come from the germline V gene. With V trimmed by 2 bases and J by 6 bases, 4 bases remained unmatched. The CDR3 is CASSLRLAGANEQFF. CDR3 DNA: TGTGCCAGCAGCTTACGCCTAGCGGGGGCCAATGAGCAGTTCTTC.

The chain joins TRBV6-5 to TRBJ2-1; the match to TRBD2 covers 9 bases. Germline V gives CDR1 MNHEY, CDR2 SVGAGI. V lost 4 bases to trimming and J lost 7 bases; unmatched junction nucleotides: 11. The CDR3 spans 16 residues. CDR3 sequence (DNA): TGTGCCAGCAGTTCTCCCAGTCGCGGGGGGGCGAATGAGCAGTTCTTC. The encoded protein is CASSSPSRGGANEQFF.

CDR3 loop: CASSWGSGGAGETQYF. DNA of the CDR3: TGCGCCAGCAGCTGGGGGAGCGGGGGGGCCGGAGAGACCCAGTACTTC. V gene TRBV5-1 combines with J gene TRBJ2-5; 10 bases line up with TRBD2. With V trimmed by 3 bases and J by 4 bases, 9 bases remained unmatched. Germline V CDR1 and CDR2: SGHRS, YFSETQ. This CDR3 has 16 amino acids. The entire variable domain, with the rest obtained from reference TRBV5-1 and TRBJ2-5, is as follows: KAGVTQTPRYLIKTRGQQVTLSCSPISGHRSVSWYQQTPGQGLQFLFEYFSETQRNKGNFPGRFSGRQFSNSRSEMNVSTLELGDSALYLCASSWGSGGAGETQYFGPGTRLLVL.

This chain uses TRBV7-2 with TRBJ1-4; 7 nucleotides line up with TRBD1. Trimming took 5 bases from V and 4 from J; bases not matched to a gene: 7. This CDR3 is built from 15 residues. Germline assignment: CDR1 SGHTA and CDR2 FQGNSA. DNA of the CDR3: TGTGCCAGCAGCAATGGGGACAGAAATAATGAAAAACTGTTTTTT. Translation gives CASSNGDRNNEKLFF.

The chain is built from TRBV2 and TRBJ2-1; 10 bases align to TRBD2. The CDR3 is made up of 16 amino acids. Germline V lookup: CDR1 SNHLY, CDR2 FYNNEI. Unmatched junction bases numbered 5, after V lost 2 bases and J lost 4 bases. In DNA form, the CDR3 reads TGTGCCAGCAGTGAACTCCGGACTAGCGGATACAATGAGCAGTTCTTC. Translating gives CASSELRTSGYNEQFF.

There are a few counts of this clone. For the CDR3, the DNA is TGTGCCAGTAGCCCCGAGAGCCTTCGCGATGAAAAACTGTTTTTT. This encodes CASSPESLRDEKLFF. The chain uses TRBV19 and TRBJ1-4; D call uncertain. The CDR3 runs 15 residues. Germline V gives CDR1 LNHDA, CDR2 SQIVND (reference sequence). Trimming took 6 bases from V and 6 from J, leaving 17 bases between them. The entire variable domain, with the rest obtained from reference TRBV19 and TRBJ1-4, is as follows: DGGITQSPKYLFRKEGQNVTLSCEQNLNHDAMYWYRQDPGQGLRLIYYSQIVNDFQKGDIAEGYSVSREKKESFPLTVTSAQKNPTAFYLCASSPESLRDEKLFFGSGTQLSVL.